Shown below are 29 T cell receptor beta chains from a single sample sequenced in a study of a mutant IDH1 vaccine in newly diagnosed glioma. These receptors have no identified antigens. Sequenced by immunoSEQ multiplex PCR; TCRdb stores in-frame clones only, minus some. The data hold 70,000 to 100,000 clones, with 91% observed a single time. Time point of the sample: week 5, during vaccination. Vaccination used 300 ug of mutant IDH1 20-mer peptide per dose, with topical imiquimod. The sample here was PBMCs, taken from a glioma patient whose treatment included an IDH1 peptide vaccine. The receptors were sampled from a woman in her forties or fifties with glioma.

To note about this clone: The sample carries other DNA sequences with the same CDR3. The chain recombines TRBV6-6 with TRBJ2-7; D ambiguous. Trimming cost V 5 bases and J 4 bases, with 9 bases left between them. The CDR3 covers 12 residues. Germline CDR1 MNHNY, CDR2 SVGAGI (reference sequence). This chain's CDR3 is CASSPASYEQYF. The CDR3 nucleotides are TGTGCCAGCAGTCCAGCCTCGTACGAGCAGTACTTC.

The chain combines TRBV28 with TRBJ1-5; D might be TRBD1 (6 bases). Per germline, CDR1 MDHEN and CDR2 SYDVKM. The V end lost 8 bases, the J end lost 1 base, and 15 bases lay between the germline ends. The CDR3 totals 15 residues. CDR3 sequence: CASGTRGLSNQPQHF. Here the CDR3 DNA reads TGTGCCAGCGGGACAAGGGGCTTGAGCAATCAGCCCCAGCATTTT. The whole variable domain, filled in from reference TRBV28 and TRBJ1-5, reads DVKVTQSSRYLVKRTGEKVFLECVQDMDHENMFWYRQDPGLGLRLIYFSYDVKMKEKGDIPEGYSVSREKKERFSLILESASTNQTSMYLCASGTRGLSNQPQHFGDGTRLSIL.

This chain joins TRBV19 and TRBJ2-7; 10 bases line up with TRBD1. The CDR3 is made up of 15 amino acids. After removal of 7 bases from V and 4 bases from J, the junction contained 10 bases not matched to a gene. Per germline, CDR1 LNHDA and CDR2 SQIVND (reference sequence). CDR3 amino acids: CASTLGTGEEYEQYF. The CDR3 DNA reads TGTGCCAGTACCCTTGGGACAGGGGAGGAGTACGAGCAGTACTTC.

This chain uses TRBV19 with TRBJ1-1; D is uncertain. V was trimmed by 3 bases and J by 6 bases, leaving 8 bases between them. Germline V CDR1 and CDR2: LNHDA, SQIVND (reference sequence). The CDR3 totals 12 residues. The CDR3 loop reads CASSIRGAEAFF. In DNA form, the CDR3 reads TGTGCCAGTAGTATCCGAGGTGCTGAAGCTTTCTTT.

This sequence joins TRBV4-1 and TRBJ1-1; D remains unclear. The length of the CDR3 is 13 residues. Trimming pared 4 bases from V and 4 bases from J, leaving 10 bases between. CDR1 and CDR2 from the germline V gene are MGHRA and YSYEKL. CDR3: CASSPALSTEAFF. For the CDR3, the DNA is TGCGCCAGCAGCCCGGCGTTGAGCACTGAAGCTTTCTTT.

The count of this clone is one. The chain employs TRBV6-1 and TRBJ1-2; TRBD1 might be the D (5 bases). The V and J ends lost 7 bases and 4 bases respectively, with 16 bases between them. This CDR3 region has 14 residues. Germline V gives CDR1 MNHNS, CDR2 SASEGT. CDR3 loop: CASTEGTRSYGYTF. The CDR3 nucleotides read TGTGCCAGCACCGAAGGGACCAGGAGCTATGGCTACACCTTC.

J is TRBJ1-2 and V is TRBV12-5; 8 nucleotides match TRBD1. This CDR3 is built from 16 residues. Germline loops: CDR1 LGHNT, CDR2 FRNRAP. Germline trimming cut 0 bases from V and 4 bases from J; bases unmatched to any gene: 7. The CDR3 bases are TGTGCTAGTGGTTTGGTACAGACAGGGGAGGGCTATGGCTACACCTTC. This gives the protein CASGLVQTGEGYGYTF.

J is TRBJ2-7 and V is TRBV5-1; TRBD2 matches at 10 bases. Germline V CDR1 and CDR2: SGHRS, YFSETQ. The CDR3 runs to 14 residues. Unmatched junction bases numbered 4, after V lost 0 bases and J lost 7 bases. This CDR3 is CASSLGLAGAEQYF. In DNA form, the CDR3 reads TGCGCCAGCAGCTTGGGGCTAGCGGGAGCGGAGCAGTACTTC.

V usage is TRBV30 and J usage is TRBJ2-7, with 9 positions matching TRBD1. Germline V CDR1 and CDR2: GTSNPN, SVGIG (reference sequence). Trimming cost V 3 bases and J 3 bases; bases outside gene matches: 9. The CDR3 sequence is 15 residues long. The chain's CDR3 is CAWRTPGQGLYEQYF. The CDR3 bases are TGTGCCTGGAGGACACCGGGACAGGGACTCTACGAGCAGTACTTC.

This sequence joins TRBV6-5 and TRBJ2-5, with 7 bases matching TRBD1. The DNA matches TRBJ2-7 better at its end, which makes the J call doubtful. Germline loops: CDR1 MNHEY, CDR2 SVGAGI. The CDR3 has 14 residues. Here the CDR3 reads CASSYRGLDYEQYF. The CDR3, as DNA: TGTGCCAGCAGTTACAGGGGGCTAGATTACGAGCAGTACTTC.

This chain links TRBV18 with TRBJ1-3; D ambiguous. V was cut by 1 base and J by 8 bases, with 24 bases left in between. The CDR3 is made up of 18 amino acids. The germline gives CDR1 KGHSH, CDR2 LQKENI. The CDR3 DNA sequence: TGTGCCAGCTCACCACAGGACCCTCTTGCCCTCGGAAACGACACCATATATTTT. It codes for CASSPQDPLALGNDTIYF.

V and J are TRBV30 and TRBJ2-5; D ambiguous. The end of the DNA fits TRBJ2-7 better, so the J call may be wrong. The germline gives CDR1 GTSNPN, CDR2 SVGIG (reference sequence). This CDR3 has 12 residues. In DNA form, the CDR3 reads TGTGCCTGGACCAGAGGCGTCCACGAGCAGTACTTC. It encodes CAWTRGVHEQYF.

V usage is TRBV7-2 and J usage is TRBJ2-5, with 8 positions matching TRBD2. Unmatched junction bases numbered 3, after V lost 5 bases and J lost 4 bases. Germline V gene lookup returns CDR1 SGHTA and CDR2 FQGNSA. The CDR3 has 13 residues. As DNA, the CDR3 is TGTGCCAGCAGCATCAGCGGGAGAGAGACCCAGTACTTC. Encoded protein: CASSISGRETQYF.

This chain connects TRBV4-1 to TRBJ2-5, with a tentative D call TRBD1 (6 bases). The J call is uncertain, as TRBJ2-7 better fits the DNA end. The CDR3 loop spans 13 amino acids. Germline CDR1 reads MGHRA; CDR2 reads YSYEKL. The CDR3 DNA follows: TGCGCCAGCAGCTACCGGACAGCCTACGAGCAGTACTTC. Its translation is CASSYRTAYEQYF.

The chain uses TRBV27 and TRBJ2-3; the match to TRBD2 covers 11 bases. Germline lookup yields CDR1 MNHEY and CDR2 SMNVEV (reference sequence). The CDR3 covers 15 residues. V lost 5 bases to trimming and J lost 3 bases; unmatched junction nucleotides: 4. The CDR3 is CASSPTSGKTDTQYF. The CDR3 region has the DNA TGTGCCAGCAGTCCGACTAGCGGGAAAACAGATACGCAGTATTTT.

V and J are TRBV9 and TRBJ2-7, with D perhaps matching TRBD2 (6 bases). There are 13 residues in the CDR3. Trimming took 1 base from V and 7 from J, leaving 12 bases between them. The germline V gene encodes CDR1 SGDLS and CDR2 YYNGEE. The DNA of the CDR3 is TGTGCCAGCAGCGTATCCTCGAGCGGGGAGCAGTACTTC. Translating gives CASSVSSSGEQYF.

The chain couples TRBV19 to TRBJ2-3; D gene uncertain. The CDR3 totals 16 residues. With 6 bases removed from V and 1 base from J, the gap between germline ends came to 17 bases. Germline V gene sequence: CDR1 LNHDA, CDR2 SQIVND (reference sequence). Here the CDR3 reads CASSYWPAEGTDTQYF. CDR3 nucleotide sequence: TGTGCCAGTAGCTACTGGCCGGCAGAGGGCACAGATACGCAGTATTTT.

The chain employs TRBV27 and TRBJ2-1, with 12 bases matching TRBD2. Looked up from germline, CDR1 is MNHEY and CDR2 is SMNVEV (reference sequence). This CDR3 has 13 residues. Germline trimming cut 2 bases from V and 15 bases from J; bases unmatched to any gene: 5. The CDR3 DNA reads TGTGCCAGCAGTTTAAGACTAGCGGGAGTCTGGTTCTTC. Its protein product is CASSLRLAGVWFF.

The rearrangement uses TRBV19 and TRBJ2-1; 9 nucleotides match TRBD2. With V trimmed by 3 bases and J by 5 bases, 11 bases remained unmatched. CDR3 length equals 17 residues. The germline V gene has CDR1 LNHDA and CDR2 SQIVND (reference sequence). CDR3 nucleotides: TGTGCCAGTAGTATGGATAGGGCGGGAGGGCCGAACAATGAGCAGTTCTTC. This sequence encodes CASSMDRAGGPNNEQFF.

A few counts support this clone. The rearrangement links TRBV4-1 to TRBJ2-5; D remains unclear. Germline-derived CDR1 and CDR2 are MGHRA and YSYEKL. This CDR3 has 16 residues. V lost 1 base and J lost 4, with 16 bases in between. CDR3 in amino acids: CASSQGPFSTLETQYF. CDR3 nucleotide sequence: TGCGCCAGCAGCCAAGGACCCTTTAGCACCTTAGAGACCCAGTACTTC.

This chain connects TRBV7-2 to TRBJ2-3, with D possibly being TRBD2 (6 bases). Germline CDR1 is SGHTA and CDR2 is FQGNSA. The CDR3 runs 15 residues. Trimming cost V 4 bases and J 5 bases, with 16 bases left between them. The CDR3 loop reads CASSSPTRTVDTQYF. The CDR3 DNA reads as TGTGCCAGCAGCTCCCCGACTAGAACGGTAGATACGCAGTATTTT.

V gene TRBV11-2 combines with J gene TRBJ1-4; unclear D gene. With 5 bases removed from V and 6 bases from J, the gap between germline ends came to 13 bases. Looked up from germline, CDR1 is SGHAT and CDR2 is FQNNGV. This CDR3 is built from 14 residues. DNA for the CDR3: TGTGCCAGCAGCCCTGGGCAGTTCGATGAAAAACTGTTTTTT. Translating gives CASSPGQFDEKLFF.

CDR3 sequence: CSVALAGDYNEQFF. DNA for the CDR3: TGCAGCGTTGCCCTAGCGGGAGACTACAATGAGCAGTTCTTC. The chain recombines TRBV29-1 with TRBJ2-1; TRBD2 matches at 10 bases. This CDR3 contains 14 residues. The V gene's germline CDR1 is SQVTM and CDR2 ANQGSEA. The V gene end was trimmed by 4 bases and the J gene end by 3 bases; junction bases not matched to a gene: 3.

This chain uses TRBV6-5 with TRBJ2-7; TRBD1 aligns across 9 bases. Per germline, CDR1 MNHEY and CDR2 SVGAGI. Unmatched junction bases numbered 10, after V lost 6 bases and J lost 7 bases. This CDR3 spans 14 amino acids. The CDR3 sequence is CASSSGQGQWEQYF. CDR3 sequence (DNA): TGTGCCAGCAGCTCGGGACAGGGACAATGGGAGCAGTACTTC.

The chain employs TRBV5-1 and TRBJ2-3, with TRBD2 matching 10 bases. Germline assignment: CDR1 SGHRS and CDR2 YFSETQ. Trimming cost V 0 bases and J 5 bases; bases outside gene matches: 6. This CDR3 has 16 amino acids. CDR3 amino acids: CASSLGASGSGDTQYF. The CDR3 nucleotides are TGCGCCAGCAGCTTGGGTGCTAGCGGGAGTGGAGATACGCAGTATTTT. Looking up the rest from reference TRBV5-1 and TRBJ2-3 gives the full variable domain: KAGVTQTPRYLIKTRGQQVTLSCSPISGHRSVSWYQQTPGQGLQFLFEYFSETQRNKGNFPGRFSGRQFSNSRSEMNVSTLELGDSALYLCASSLGASGSGDTQYFGPGTRLTVL.

The rearrangement uses TRBV7-9 and TRBJ1-4, with 8 bases matching TRBD1. This CDR3 is built from 15 residues. Germline values: CDR1 SEHNR, CDR2 FQNEAQ (reference sequence). The V gene end was trimmed by 5 bases and the J gene end by 4 bases; junction bases not matched to a gene: 6. The CDR3 reads CASSRQGRNNEKLFF. The CDR3 bases are TGTGCCAGCAGCCGACAGGGGCGGAATAATGAAAAACTGTTTTTT.

This rearrangement joins TRBV9 to TRBJ2-5, with D possibly TRBD2 on 6 matching bases. V lost 4 bases, J lost 5 bases, and 21 bases lay in between. The CDR3 contains 16 residues. Germline lookup yields CDR1 SGDLS and CDR2 YYNGEE. CDR3 in DNA: TGTGCCAGCAGCTCCCGCTGGTCCGGGGCGGGGGAGACCCAGTACTTC. Translation: CASSSRWSGAGETQYF.

The rearrangement joins TRBV2 to TRBJ2-7; 8 bases line up with TRBD2. With 3 bases clipped from V and 6 bases from J, the junction kept 10 bases outside the gene matches. This CDR3 has 15 amino acids. In germline, CDR1 is SNHLY, CDR2 FYNNEI. The CDR3 DNA is TGTGCCAGCAGTGAGGGGAGCGGGAGAAAAAGCGAGCAGTACTTC. It encodes CASSEGSGRKSEQYF.

The V gene is TRBV6-1, the J gene TRBJ1-2; no clear D gene. The CDR3 has 13 residues. Per germline, CDR1 MNHNS and CDR2 SASEGT. Trimming removed 2 bases at V and 5 bases at J, with 9 bases between. In DNA form, the CDR3 reads TGTGCCAGCAGTGAAACGGGAGGGTATGGCTACACCTTC. It is translated as CASSETGGYGYTF.